One and the same sample provided the 6 T cell receptor beta chains below, sequenced in a study of blood T cell repertoires in COVID-19. The table came from immunoSEQ multiplex PCR; TCRdb's copy has only in-frame clones and leaves some out. The table has 300,000 or so clones, 87% seen once. Material for sequencing was PBMCs or T cells enriched from blood (not recorded which). Every receptor here comes from a woman in her 30s who had recovered from COVID-19.

This clone was observed a handful of times. The V and J genes are TRBV2 and TRBJ1-2, with D possibly matching TRBD1 (5 bases). The CDR3 sequence is 13 residues long. CDR1 and CDR2 (germline): SNHLY, FYNNEI. V was shortened by 4 bases and J by 5 bases, with 11 bases between the two germline ends. The CDR3 sequence is CASSAWEGYGYTF. The CDR3 DNA reads TGTGCCAGCAGTGCATGGGAGGGGTATGGCTACACCTTC. The full variable domain, in which reference TRBV2 and TRBJ1-2 provide the parts outside the CDR3, is EPEVTQTPSHQVTQMGQEVILRCVPISNHLYFYWYRQILGQKVEFLVSFYNNEISEKSEIFDDQFSVERPDGSNFTLKIRSTKLEDSAMYFCASSAWEGYGYTFGSGTRLTVV.

V usage is TRBV5-1 and J usage is TRBJ1-2, with unresolved D. The CDR3 sequence is 16 residues long. Trimming shortened V by 0 bases and J by 4 bases, and 16 bases separated the two germline ends. Germline CDR1 and CDR2: SGHRS and YFSETQ. The CDR3 bases are TGCGCCAGCAGCTTGGATCCTGGCTCCTTCTCCTATGGCTACACCTTC. It specifies CASSLDPGSFSYGYTF.

This chain uses TRBV7-9 with TRBJ2-1; 9 bases agree with TRBD1. V dropped 5 bases and J dropped 2; count of bases not matched to a gene: 13. CDR3 length: 18 residues. The V gene's germline CDR1 is SEHNR and CDR2 FQNEAQ (reference sequence). CDR3 bases: TGTGCCAGCAGCCCGCCCCCCGGGACAGGGCCGACCTACAATGAGCAGTTCTTC. This translates into CASSPPPGTGPTYNEQFF.

This chain joins TRBV11-2 and TRBJ1-4, with D possibly TRBD1 on 5 matching bases. In germline, CDR1 is SGHAT, CDR2 FQNNGV. This CDR3 spans 15 amino acids. Trimming took off 4 bases at V and 1 base at J, with 10 bases between the two ends. The CDR3: CASSSRVGTNEKLFF. DNA of the CDR3: TGTGCCAGCAGCTCCAGGGTTGGAACTAATGAAAAACTGTTTTTT.

The chain links TRBV6-2 or TRBV6-3 to TRBJ1-1; 7 bases map to TRBD1. The CDR3 is 15 amino acids. The germline V gene has CDR1 MNHEY and CDR2 SVGEGT. Unmatched junction bases numbered 7, after V lost 1 base and J lost 5 bases. CDR3 coding DNA: TGTGCCAGCAGTTACTATGAGGGGGCGAGGACTGAAGCTTTCTTT. Translated, it gives CASSYYEGARTEAFF.

The CDR3 sequence is CASSIGGQQETQYF. Here the CDR3 DNA reads TGTGCCAGTAGTATAGGCGGACAGCAAGAGACCCAGTACTTC. The V and J genes are TRBV19 and TRBJ2-5, with D tentatively TRBD1 (6 bases). Trimming cost V 1 base and J 2 bases, with 8 bases left between them. CDR1 is LNHDA, CDR2 SQIVND, per germline (reference sequence). The CDR3 is 14 residues long.